The 2 T cell receptor beta chains below were found in one sample sequenced in a study of cytotoxic CD8 clonotypes in ibrutinib-treated CLL. The repertoire was sequenced with immunoSEQ multiplex PCR; TCRdb's copy has only in-frame clones and lacks some. The table has 55,000 to 85,000 clones, about nine tenths seen once. Here the sequenced sample was PBMCs, taken after 12 months of ibrutinib treatment. Every receptor here comes from a human donor with chronic lymphocytic leukemia.

The V gene is TRBV5-1, the J gene TRBJ2-1; D uncertain. The length of the CDR3 is 11 residues. Trimming removed 1 base at V and 7 bases at J, with 3 bases between. Germline-derived CDR1 and CDR2 are SGHRS and YFSETQ. The CDR3: CASSLLNEQFF. CDR3 DNA: TGCGCCAGCAGCTTGTTAAATGAGCAGTTCTTC.

Here the CDR3 reads CASSERRTSVYEQFF. The CDR3 nucleotides read TGTGCCAGCAGTGAACGGCGGACTAGCGTTTATGAGCAGTTCTTC. This chain joins TRBV6-1 and TRBJ2-1; 9 bases fit TRBD2. V shed 2 bases and J 8 bases; nucleotides not matched to a gene: 7. There are 15 residues in the CDR3. The germline V gene encodes CDR1 MNHNS and CDR2 SASEGT.